This is a list of T cell receptor beta chains from one sample in a study of blood T cells in healthy people across ages. TCRdb reanalysed the 5' RACE reads using MiXCR and keeps one entry per CDR3 protein. The sample includes under 2 million distinct CDR3 sequences, 34% of them seen just once. Source material: blood. These TCRs come from a woman in her thirties in good health. Both conserved end residues are part of each CDR3. A D gene is named only where the DNA matches it firmly. Some rows have no size entry. The others give once, few or many, or a class for an expanded clone.

few	TRBD2	TRBV7-6	TRBJ2-7	TGTGCCAGCAGCCCCGCACTAGCGACGTCGTACGAGCAGTACTTC	CASSPALATSYEQYF
.	.	TRBV27	TRBJ1-1	TGTGCCAGCAGTTTGGGCAGGATAGCTGAAGCTTTCTTT	CASSLGRIAEAFF
.	TRBD1	TRBV5-1	TRBJ2-2	TGCGCCAGCAGCTGGTCAGGGGGTCCGAACACCGGGGAGCTGTTTTTT	CASSWSGGPNTGELFF
few	.	TRBV20-1	TRBJ1-2	TGCAGTGCTAGAGATCCCGACAGTGGAGCCTATGGCTACACCTTC	CSARDPDSGAYGYTF
.	.	TRBV29-1	TRBJ1-1	TGCAGCGTTGTCCCCGCCCCAGGTGGGAACACTGAAGCTTTCTTT	CSVVPAPGGNTEAFF
.	.	TRBV7-9	TRBJ2-1	TGTGCCAGCGGAATCGGGGGAATTAGCTCCTACAATGAGCAGTTCTTC	CASGIGGISSYNEQFF
.	.	TRBV9	TRBJ2-1	TGTGCCGGCAGCGTAGGTCCGGGGGGCCTTTACAATGGGCAGTTCTTC	CAGSVGPGGLYNGQFF
few	.	TRBV5-1	TRBJ2-3	TGCGCCAGCCAAGGGGCGGGAATAGACACAGATACGCAGTATTTT	CASQGAGIDTDTQYF
.	.	TRBV2	TRBJ2-3	TGTGCCAGCAGTGAGATGCGGGGAGATACGCAGTATTTT	CASSEMRGDTQYF
.	.	TRBV20-1	TRBJ2-3	TGCAGTGTCTCGCCAGCCCGCTTAACAGATACGCAGTATTTT	CSVSPARLTDTQYF
.	.	TRBV6-1	TRBJ2-1	TGTGCCAGCAGTGAAGGAGACAGGATTTGGAATGAGCAGTTCTTC	CASSEGDRIWNEQFF
.	.	TRBV9	TRBJ1-2	TGTGCCAGCAGAAAGGACTCCTCACCCCATGGCTACACCTTC	CASRKDSSPHGYTF
.	TRBD2	TRBV4-2	TRBJ2-3	TGTGCCAGCAGCCAAGAACTAGCGGGGGGGGTTTACACAGATACGCAGTATTTT	CASSQELAGGVYTDTQYF
.	TRBD2	TRBV5-1	TRBJ2-5	TGCGCCAGCAGCTTGGCCGGGGGGTTGTCCCAGTACTTC	CASSLAGGLSQYF
few	.	TRBV29-1	TRBJ1-2	TGCAGCGTTGTTGGGCTGGAAGGCTACACCTTC	CSVVGLEGYTF
.	TRBD1	TRBV12-3/TRBV12-4	TRBJ2-7	TGTGCCAGCAGTTTCACAGGGGGCGAGTACGAGCAGCACTTC	CASSFTGGEYEQHF
few	.	TRBV28	TRBJ1-2	TGTGCCAGCAGCCCTCCCGGGACACCTTATGGCTACACCTTC	CASSPPGTPYGYTF
.	.	TRBV2	TRBJ1-1	TGTGCCAGCGGCGCAAGTAACACTGAAGCTTTCTTT	CASGASNTEAFF
.	.	TRBV6-6	TRBJ1-2	TGTGCCAGCAGTTACGATGAGGTGGTCTATGGCTACACCTTC	CASSYDEVVYGYTF
.	TRBD2	TRBV20-1	TRBJ2-7	TGCAGTGCTAGCCGCTTCGGACTAGCGGGGGAGGTCAACGAGCAGTACTTC	CSASRFGLAGEVNEQYF
once	TRBD2	TRBV10-3	TRBJ2-1	TGTGCCATCAGTGAGCCGGCTAGCGGGAACAATGAGCAGTTCTTC	CAISEPASGNNEQFF
few	.	TRBV24-1	TRBJ2-5	TGTGCCACCAGCGGGACACTTCAAGAGACCCAGTACTTC	CATSGTLQETQYF
.	.	TRBV11-2	TRBJ2-1	TGTGCTAGCAGCTCTACCCATGGGAGCTCCTACAATGAGCAGTTCTTC	CASSSTHGSSYNEQFF
few	.	TRBV20-1	TRBJ1-1	TGCAGTGCTCTAGATATCGGGGGATTTCGGGCTTTCTTT	CSALDIGGFRAFF
.	.	TRBV7-9	TRBJ1-4	TGTGCCAGCAGTCGCGGTGGCTCGGTGGAGGAAAAACTGTTTTTT	CASSRGGSVEEKLFF
few	TRBD2	TRBV12-3/TRBV12-4	TRBJ2-3	TGTGCCAGCAGTCATGGCGGGGGAAGCACAGATACGCAGTATTTT	CASSHGGGSTDTQYF
few	TRBD2	TRBV25-1	TRBJ2-3	TGTGCCAGCAGTGAAAGGAGCGGGGGCCGCACAGATACGCAGTATTTT	CASSERSGGRTDTQYF
few	TRBD1	TRBV7-7	TRBJ2-7	TGTGCCAGCAGCTTAGGGACAGGGGAAAACTACGAGCAGTACTTC	CASSLGTGENYEQYF
few	TRBD1	TRBV7-8	TRBJ2-3	TGTGCCAGCAGCTTAGCCCTGACAGGGCGCACAGATACGCAGTATTTT	CASSLALTGRTDTQYF
few	TRBD1	TRBV27	TRBJ2-5	TGTGCCAGCAGTTCCTATGGGACAGGGAGAGAGACCCAGTACTTC	CASSSYGTGRETQYF
.	.	TRBV7-9	TRBJ2-7	TGTGCCAGCAGCTCACGGGTGGGGCCGAAACCATACGAGCAGTACTTC	CASSSRVGPKPYEQYF
.	.	TRBV5-6	TRBJ2-1	TGTGCCAGCAGCTTGGGCCAGGGATACGGTGAGCAGTTCTTC	CASSLGQGYGEQFF
.	TRBD2	TRBV4-1	TRBJ2-1	TGCGCCAGCAGCCAAGAGTGGCGGGAGTACGGCAATGAGCAGTTCTTC	CASSQEWREYGNEQFF
.	TRBD2	TRBV20-1	TRBJ2-7	TGCAGTGCATACAACGGACTAGCGGCCTCCTACGAGCAGTACTTC	CSAYNGLAASYEQYF
.	TRBD2	TRBV29-1	TRBJ2-1	TGCAGCGTTCTGACCGGGACTAGCCGAGCGGGTGAGCAGTTCTTC	CSVLTGTSRAGEQFF
.	TRBD1	TRBV7-3	TRBJ2-7	TGTGCCAGCAGCCAAAGATCGGGACAGGGCTACGAGCAGTACTTC	CASSQRSGQGYEQYF